This T cell receptor beta chain was sequenced during a study of T cell responses to AZD1222 COVID-19 vaccine. The V segment lost 4 bases and the J segment 1 base; nucleotides outside the gene matches: 7. CDR1 is LGHDT and CDR2 is YNNKEL in the germline V gene (reference sequence). The CDR3 length is 17 residues. Notes on this clone: Its antigen is unidentified.

Method: immunoSEQ multiplex PCR; TCRdb's copy keeps in-frame clones and lacks some. The sample has about 120,000 clones; approximately 90% are singletons. Findings of the study overall: Spike-specific TCR breadth and depth both grew after two AZD1222 doses. Repertoire sampling was restricted to post-peak T cell response timepoints.

The receptor comes from an adult who received the AZD1222 COVID-19 vaccine. The sequences come from peripheral blood, collected 28 days after the second AZD1222 dose. The V call is TRBV3-1 (or the pseudogene TRBV3-2), the J call TRBJ2-3, with 11 bases lining up with TRBD2. The CDR3 DNA follows: TGTGCCAGCAGCCCCTACCAGACTAGCGGGGGCACAGATACGCAGTATTTT. Protein sequence: CASSPYQTSGGTDTQYF.